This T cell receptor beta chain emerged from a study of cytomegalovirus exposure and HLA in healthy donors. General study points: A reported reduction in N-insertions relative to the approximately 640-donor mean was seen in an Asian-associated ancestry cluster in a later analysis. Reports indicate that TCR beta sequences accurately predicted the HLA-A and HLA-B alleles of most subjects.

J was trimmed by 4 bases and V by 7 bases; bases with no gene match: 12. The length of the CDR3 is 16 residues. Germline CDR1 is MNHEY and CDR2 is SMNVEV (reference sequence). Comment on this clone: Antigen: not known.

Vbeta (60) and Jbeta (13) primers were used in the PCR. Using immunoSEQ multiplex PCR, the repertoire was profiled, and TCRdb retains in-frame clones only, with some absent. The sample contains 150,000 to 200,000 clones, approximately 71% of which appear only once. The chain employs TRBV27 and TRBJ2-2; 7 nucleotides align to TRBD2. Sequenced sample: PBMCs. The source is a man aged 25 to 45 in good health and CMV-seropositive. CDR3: CASKPQGGGSTGELFF. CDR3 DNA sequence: TGTGCCAGCAAACCCCAAGGCGGCGGGAGCACCGGGGAGCTGTTTTTT.